This T cell receptor beta chain was sequenced in a study of T cells in Graves' hyperthyroidism and ophthalmopathy. Regions amplified from RNA transcripts were the TCR beta CDR3 regions. First-round RT-PCR of the TCR CDR3 relied on the HTBI primer set. TCRdb itself ran the multiplex PCR reads through MiXCR, one entry per CDR3 protein. The profile shows 650,000 to 750,000 distinct CDR3 sequences, 14% of them singletons. Across 18 months, stable Graves' hyperthyroidism was marked by no progression to ophthalmopathy. Looked up from germline, CDR1 is MNHEY and CDR2 is SMNVEV (reference sequence). The CDR3 loop spans 15 amino acids. V lost 5 bases and J lost 7; bases outside the gene matches: 13.

This TCR came from a woman between 18 and 29 years old with Graves' hyperthyroidism. Sequenced material: blood. The rearrangement links TRBV27 to TRBJ2-7, with 8 bases identical to TRBD1. CDR3 sequence (DNA): TGTGCCAGCAGTCCAGATCCGGGACAGGCCAATGAGCAGTACTTC. It translates to CASSPDPGQANEQYF.